This T cell receptor beta chain was identified during a study of T cell changes during pregnancy in multiple sclerosis. In this sample, this clone turned up a few times. The germline CDR1 and CDR2 sequences are MNHEY and SVGAGI. CDR3 length: 13 residues. V gave up 2 bases and J gave up 7 bases, with 6 bases separating them. This table comes from immunoSEQ multiplex PCR, and its TCRdb copy is limited to in-frame clones, with some not included. The table includes tens of thousands of clones, around 90% detected once. The source material was CD4+ T cells from peripheral blood mononuclear cells, sampled in the second trimester of pregnancy. This receptor was obtained from a female donor with multiple sclerosis, enrolled in a pregnancy study. V and J are TRBV6-5 and TRBJ1-6; D remains ambiguous. The CDR3 DNA is TGTGCCAGCAGTTACGAGGGAAATTCACCCCTCCACTTT. This gives the protein CASSYEGNSPLHF.